Presented here are 30 T cell receptor beta chains from one specimen sequenced in a study of cytomegalovirus exposure and HLA in healthy donors (dated by TCRdb to about 2017). Libraries were built with the immunoSEQ multiplex PCR assay. Imported from immuneACCESS, the table was reduced by TCRdb to in-frame sequences with V and J called. These copies leave out some clones; in studies compared against another copy, an unresolved V gene accounts for under half, and the cause of the remainder is not known. The sample table records 240,000 or so clones; approximately 83% of these occur just once. The top ten constitute around 1.2% of the sample. The sequencing input was PBMCs. These receptor sequences come from a woman under 40 in good health and CMV-seropositive.

The rearrangement links TRBV27 to TRBJ1-4, with unresolved D. Germline CDR1 reads MNHEY; CDR2 reads SMNVEV (reference sequence). V was pared by 1 base and J by 3 bases, with 9 bases between. The length of the CDR3 is 15 residues. This CDR3 is CASSLYRQANEKLFF. In DNA, the CDR3 is TGTGCCAGCAGTTTATACCGCCAGGCTAATGAAAAACTGTTTTTT.

The chain couples TRBV10-1 to TRBJ2-7, with D possibly being TRBD1 (5 bases). Deletions cut 6 bases from V and 2 bases from J, with 11 bases between. The germline gives CDR1 WNHNN, CDR2 SYGVQD (reference sequence). This CDR3 is built from 13 residues. The CDR3 nucleotides read TGCGCCAGCAGCCAGGGCCCTACCTACGAGCAGTACTTC. This sequence encodes CASSQGPTYEQYF.

V gene TRBV6-6 combines with J gene TRBJ1-2, with TRBD1 as a possible D gene (6 bases). V shed 6 bases and J shed 13 bases, with 21 bases lying between them. Germline CDR1 MNHNY, CDR2 SVGAGI (reference sequence). The CDR3 totals 13 residues. The CDR3 sequence is CASSNHLGDKFTF. CDR3 bases: TGTGCCAGCAGCAACCATTTGGGGGACAAGTTCACCTTC.

The rearrangement joins TRBV19 to TRBJ2-7; D possibly corresponds to TRBD1 (6 bases). The V and J ends lost 8 bases and 0 bases respectively, with 14 bases between them. Per the germline V gene, CDR1 is LNHDA and CDR2 is SQIVND (reference sequence). This CDR3 has 14 amino acids. CDR3 DNA sequence: TGTGCCAGTTCCCTGACAGGCACCTCCTACGAGCAGTACTTC. It translates to CASSLTGTSYEQYF.

The chain employs TRBV27 and TRBJ2-1; 14 nucleotides match TRBD2. Germline V gives CDR1 MNHEY, CDR2 SMNVEV (reference sequence). The CDR3 has 16 amino acids. J was trimmed by 10 bases and V by 6 bases; bases with no gene match: 11. CDR3 in DNA: TGTGCCAGCAGCCCCTCCGGGACTAGCGGGAGAGGGGAGCAGTTCTTC. It encodes CASSPSGTSGRGEQFF.

The rearrangement joins TRBV5-1 to TRBJ2-1; D remains ambiguous. This CDR3 has 15 amino acids. Germline assignment: CDR1 SGHRS and CDR2 YFSETQ. Trimming removed 5 bases at V and 0 bases at J, with 12 bases between. In nucleotides, the CDR3 is TGCGCCAGCAGTCCGAGTTACAGCTCCTACAATGAGCAGTTCTTC. It yields the protein CASSPSYSSYNEQFF.

CDR3 amino acids: CASSLATGMAVRNTEAFF. DNA for the CDR3: TGTGCCAGCAGCTTAGCGACAGGGATGGCCGTAAGGAACACTGAAGCTTTCTTT. The rearrangement uses TRBV5-6 and TRBJ1-1; TRBD1 aligns across 7 bases. V lost 2 bases and J lost 1; bases outside the gene matches: 14. Germline CDR1 reads SGHDT; CDR2 reads YYEEEE. CDR3 size: 18 residues.

This clone came up once. The chain links TRBV5-4 to TRBJ2-7, with 11 bases fitting TRBD1. The length of the CDR3 is 15 residues. Germline assignment: CDR1 SGHNT and CDR2 YYREEE (reference sequence). With V trimmed by 4 bases and J by 1 base, 4 bases remained unmatched. The CDR3 DNA sequence: TGTGCCAGCAGCAAGGGGACAGGGGGGTCCTACGAGCAGTACTTC. It translates to CASSKGTGGSYEQYF.

On this clone itself: This CDR3 is also generated by other DNA sequences in the sample. V usage is TRBV7-8 and J usage is TRBJ2-7; weak D call: TRBD1 (5 bases). Germline-derived CDR1 and CDR2 are SGHVS and FQNEAQ. CDR3 length: 12 amino acids. V lost 2 bases and J lost 4, with 6 bases in between. The CDR3, as DNA: TGTGCCAGCAGCTTACAGGGTTACGAGCAGTACTTC. Translating it yields CASSLQGYEQYF. The full variable domain, rest sourced from reference TRBV7-8 and TRBJ2-7, is GAGVSQSPRYKVAKRGQDVALRCDPISGHVSLFWYQQALGQGPEFLTYFQNEAQLDKSGLPSDRFFAERPEGSVSTLKIQRTQQEDSAVYLCASSLQGYEQYFGPGTRLTVT.

This rearrangement joins TRBV11-2 to TRBJ2-2; no clear D gene. The CDR3 totals 14 residues. The V end lost 1 base, the J end lost 1 base, and 4 bases lay between the germline ends. From germline, CDR1 is SGHAT and CDR2 FQNNGV. Here the CDR3 DNA reads TGTGCCAGCAGCTTAGTGCGGAACACCGGGGAGCTGTTTTTT. Translation gives CASSLVRNTGELFF.

The chain carries TRBV11-2 and TRBJ2-7; TRBD2 agrees at 11 bases. CDR1 and CDR2 (germline): SGHAT, FQNNGV. V was clipped by 8 bases and J by 3 bases; unmatched bases: 9. CDR3 size: 15 residues. CDR3 loop: CASRSYGTSGYEQYF. The CDR3, as DNA: TGTGCCAGCCGATCGTACGGGACTAGCGGCTACGAGCAGTACTTC.

CDR3: CASSSNRGRSSGYTF. The CDR3, as DNA: TGTGCCAGCAGCTCGAACAGGGGGCGGAGTAGTGGCTACACCTTC. This chain connects TRBV11-2 to TRBJ1-2, with 9 bases identical to TRBD1. CDR1 SGHAT and CDR2 FQNNGV come from the germline V gene. This CDR3 spans 15 amino acids. V dropped 4 bases and J dropped 7; count of bases not matched to a gene: 10.

The V gene is TRBV5-1, the J gene TRBJ1-1, with 8 bases aligning to TRBD1. The CDR3 has 14 residues. From germline, CDR1 is SGHRS and CDR2 YFSETQ. After removal of 4 bases from V and 2 bases from J, the junction contained 4 bases not matched to a gene. Written as DNA, the CDR3 is TGCGCCAGCAGCCCGGGACAGGCTAACACTGAAGCTTTCTTT. It yields the protein CASSPGQANTEAFF.

The chain employs TRBV10-3 and TRBJ1-4; 10 nucleotides agree with TRBD1. This CDR3 is 13 amino acids long. V lost 10 bases to trimming and J lost 6 bases; unmatched junction nucleotides: 5. The germline gives CDR1 ENHRY, CDR2 SYGVKD. CDR3 coding DNA: TGTGCCACCCAGGACAGGGGGGATGAAAAACTGTTTTTT. This gives the protein CATQDRGDEKLFF.

J is TRBJ2-5 and V is TRBV19; a possible D gene is TRBD2 (5 bases). Trimming cost V 7 bases and J 4 bases, with 13 bases left between them. Looked up from germline, CDR1 is LNHDA and CDR2 is SQIVND (reference sequence). The CDR3 runs to 13 residues. The CDR3 here is CASTLSGSETQYF. DNA of the CDR3: TGTGCCAGTACCCTGTCGGGGTCAGAGACCCAGTACTTC.

This clone appeared a single time. This sequence joins TRBV21-1 and TRBJ2-1; the D call TRBD1 from the table was never checked on the DNA. TRBV21-1 is described as a pseudogene. The CDR3 spans 16 residues. The CDR3 reads CASRRDSQEPYNEQFF. DNA of the CDR3: TGTGCCAGCAGACGGGACAGCCAAGAACCCTACAATGAGCAGTTCTTC.

The V and J genes are TRBV11-2 and TRBJ2-1; D gene unclear. Germline CDR1 SGHAT, CDR2 FQNNGV. V was trimmed by 1 base and J by 0 bases, leaving 7 bases between them. The CDR3 has 15 amino acids. The CDR3 sequence is CASSLGGGSYNEQFF. For the CDR3, the DNA is TGTGCCAGCAGCTTAGGCGGCGGCTCCTACAATGAGCAGTTCTTC.

The chain is built from TRBV4-2 and TRBJ2-2; possibly TRBD1 for D (6 bases). The CDR3 is made up of 15 amino acids. Trimming removed 1 base at V and 5 bases at J, with 11 bases between. CDR1 and CDR2 (germline): LGHNA, YNFKEQ. The CDR3 protein is CASSQVDSRTGELFF. The CDR3 DNA reads as TGTGCCAGCAGCCAAGTGGACAGTCGTACCGGGGAGCTGTTTTTT.

The chain links TRBV5-1 to TRBJ1-1, with 11 nucleotides matching TRBD1. V shed 4 bases and J 8 bases; nucleotides not matched to a gene: 10. CDR3 length: 15 residues. Germline assignment: CDR1 SGHRS and CDR2 YFSETQ. The CDR3 bases are TGCGCCAGCAGCCCACTGGACAGGGGGCTTCCCGAAGCTTTCTTT. Translation: CASSPLDRGLPEAFF.

This clone came up once. J is TRBJ2-1 and V is TRBV5-1; no clear D. The CDR3 has 16 residues. Germline V gene sequence: CDR1 SGHRS, CDR2 YFSETQ. V lost 4 bases and J lost 6, with 20 bases in between. The CDR3, as DNA: TGCGCCAGCAGCCCAGTAGGAAGCGCTTCGGGCAATGAGCAGTTCTTC. It codes for CASSPVGSASGNEQFF.

The chain recombines TRBV4-1 with TRBJ2-5, with D possibly being TRBD1 (6 bases). CDR3 length: 18 amino acids. The V and J ends lost 1 base and 5 bases respectively, with 23 bases between them. Germline V gives CDR1 MGHRA, CDR2 YSYEKL. The CDR3 is CASSQVVGPRQARETQYF. The CDR3 DNA reads as TGCGCCAGCAGCCAAGTAGTAGGTCCAAGACAGGCGCGGGAGACCCAGTACTTC.

The CDR3 bases are TGTGCCAGCAGCTTAGGTCCCCTCTCGGGACTTTACTACGAGCAGTACTTC. Translation gives CASSLGPLSGLYYEQYF. V usage is TRBV7-2 and J usage is TRBJ2-7, with D perhaps matching TRBD2 (6 bases). CDR1 and CDR2 from the germline V gene are SGHTA and FQGNSA. This CDR3 contains 17 residues. V lost 1 base, J lost 3 bases, and 19 bases lay in between.

This clone was observed a few times. The V and J genes are TRBV29-1 and TRBJ1-1; 9 bases align to TRBD1. Germline V gene data show CDR1 as SQVTM and CDR2 as ANQGSEA. V shed 7 bases and J 6 bases; nucleotides not matched to a gene: 6. This CDR3 is 12 amino acids long. CDR3: CSGHRDRAEAFF. DNA for the CDR3: TGCAGCGGCCACAGGGACAGGGCTGAAGCTTTCTTT.

The chain employs TRBV4-1 and TRBJ2-7; no definite D call. The V end was cut by 0 bases, the J end by 4 bases, with 19 bases between. Germline V gives CDR1 MGHRA, CDR2 YSYEKL. The CDR3 loop spans 17 amino acids. In nucleotides, the CDR3 is TGCGCCAGCAGCCAAGATCTCCAGCGTCAAGCCCCGTACGAGCAGTACTTC. It yields the protein CASSQDLQRQAPYEQYF.

The chain links TRBV25-1 to TRBJ2-7; TRBD1 is a possible D gene (6 bases). The germline V gene has CDR1 MGHDK and CDR2 SYGVNS. The CDR3 totals 14 residues. Trimming cost V 0 bases and J 6 bases, with 12 bases left between them. In DNA form, the CDR3 reads TGTGCCAGCAGTGAATACATCACAGGGTCCGAGCAGTACTTC. Encoded protein: CASSEYITGSEQYF.

This clone was observed many times. Different DNA sequences within this sample yield the same CDR3. V usage is TRBV6-4 and J usage is TRBJ2-1, with 12 nucleotides matching TRBD2. The CDR3 loop spans 15 amino acids. Germline assignment: CDR1 MRHNA and CDR2 SNTAGT. V trimming: 0 bases; J trimming: 6 bases; junction bases outside the gene matches: 0. As DNA, the CDR3 is TGTGCCAGCAGTGACTCGACTAGCGGGAGCAATGAGCAGTTCTTC. This codes for CASSDSTSGSNEQFF.

This clone was counted a few times. J is TRBJ2-4 and V is TRBV2; 8 nucleotides line up with TRBD1. In germline, CDR1 is SNHLY, CDR2 FYNNEI. V lost 3 bases and J lost 0; bases outside the gene matches: 1. This CDR3 contains 15 residues. The CDR3 region is CASSDRGLAKNIQYF. CDR3 bases: TGTGCCAGCAGTGACAGGGGGCTAGCCAAAAACATTCAGTACTTC.

This chain uses TRBV7-9 with TRBJ2-3, with D possibly matching TRBD2 (5 bases). The CDR3 totals 16 residues. Germline assignment: CDR1 SEHNR and CDR2 FQNEAQ (reference sequence). V lost 3 bases to trimming and J lost 0 bases, with 13 bases between them. Here the CDR3 DNA reads TGTGCCAGCAGCTTGATCTCGGGGAAGAGCACAGATACGCAGTATTTT. This encodes CASSLISGKSTDTQYF.

V is TRBV5-1 and J is TRBJ2-3, with 9 positions matching TRBD2. Germline V gene sequence: CDR1 SGHRS, CDR2 YFSETQ. The V and J ends lost 0 bases and 5 bases, in that order; junction bases with no gene match: 7. The CDR3 contains 16 residues. Here the CDR3 reads CASSLDAGGPLDTQYF. CDR3 DNA: TGCGCCAGCAGCTTGGACGCGGGAGGGCCGTTAGATACGCAGTATTTT.

The chain joins TRBV27 to TRBJ1-1, with 8 bases lining up with TRBD1. Trimming cost V 0 bases and J 7 bases; bases outside gene matches: 4. Germline V gene data show CDR1 as MNHEY and CDR2 as SMNVEV (reference sequence). The CDR3 has 14 residues. In DNA, the CDR3 is TGTGCCAGCAGTTTATCCAGGGGGCTCGGTGAAGCTTTCTTT. Translation gives CASSLSRGLGEAFF.